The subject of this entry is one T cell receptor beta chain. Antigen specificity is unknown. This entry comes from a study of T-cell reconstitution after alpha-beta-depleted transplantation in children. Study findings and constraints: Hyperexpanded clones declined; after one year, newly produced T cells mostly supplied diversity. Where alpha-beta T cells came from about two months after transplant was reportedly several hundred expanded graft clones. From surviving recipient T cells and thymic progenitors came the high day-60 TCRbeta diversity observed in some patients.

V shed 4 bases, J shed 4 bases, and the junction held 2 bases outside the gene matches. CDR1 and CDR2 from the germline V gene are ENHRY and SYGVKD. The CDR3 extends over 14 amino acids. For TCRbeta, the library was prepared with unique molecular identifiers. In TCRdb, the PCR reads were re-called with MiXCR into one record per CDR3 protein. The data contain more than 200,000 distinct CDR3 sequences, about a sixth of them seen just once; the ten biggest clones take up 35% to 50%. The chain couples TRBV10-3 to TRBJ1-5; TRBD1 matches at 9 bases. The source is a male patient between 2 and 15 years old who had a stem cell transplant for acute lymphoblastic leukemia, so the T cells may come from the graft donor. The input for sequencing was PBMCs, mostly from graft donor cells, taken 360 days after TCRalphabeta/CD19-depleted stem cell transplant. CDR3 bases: TGTGCCATCAGTGGGGACAGGGCAAATCAGCCCCAGCATTTT. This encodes CAISGDRANQPQHF.